This T cell receptor (beta chain) was retrieved from a study of T cell repertoires in ileal Crohn's disease. For the study at large: Per sample, approximately 550 nanograms of biopsy DNA were TCRB immunosequenced.

The time point denotes: proximal margin of the surgical specimen (macroscopically non-inflamed). This CDR3 region has 13 residues. Trimming removed 4 bases from V and 4 bases from J, with 10 bases in between. Looked up from germline, CDR1 is SGHAT and CDR2 is FQDESV (reference sequence). The table lists this clone with a few counts. Its matching antigen is unknown. This specimen includes other DNA sequences encoding the same CDR3. The study, taken as a whole, reports: Active smokers at surgery had more clonal expansions than non-smokers. Compared with CD4 T cells, sorted CD8 cells carried more expanded clones.

The method was immunoSEQ multiplex PCR; TCRdb's version includes in-frame clones alone and lacks a portion of them. The data contain 4,300 or so clones, approximately 72% of them singletons. The chain combines TRBV11-1 with TRBJ1-1; D ambiguous. This clonotype was obtained from an adult with Crohn's disease. The specimen sequenced was ileal tissue. CDR3 amino acids: CASSWGRGTEAFF. CDR3 DNA: TGTGCCAGCAGCTGGGGTCGGGGCACTGAAGCTTTCTTT.